This T cell receptor beta chain was observed in a study of cytomegalovirus exposure and HLA in healthy donors (dated by TCRdb to 2016 to 2017). Describing the broader study: In an earlier analysis of under 750 of the donors, 276 Gb of sequence data and 90 million to 120 million unique TCR beta sequences from about 190 million T cells were reported. Approximately 310 gigabases of sequencing data and approximately 84 million unique TCR sequences were included in an early release covering roughly 700 HLA-typed donors. Among the roughly 400 genotyped donors, 75% to 90% belonged to the genetic ancestry cluster associated with self-reported Caucasian donors. The study aimed to test whether signatures of past pathogen exposure could be identified by cataloging public T cell receptors. The study profiled the T cell repertoires of under 700 subjects by immunosequencing and related them to cytomegalovirus serostatus. In addition to the first cohort of around 670 subjects, a separate validation cohort of 120 different subjects was used. To predict cytomegalovirus infection status, the study brought together high-throughput TCR immunosequencing, statistical association of individual TCRs with disease status, and machine learning. A later analysis re-analyzed previously published TCR beta repertoires from several hundred donors and added high-resolution HLA genotyping to study TCR occurrence patterns. In the later analysis, no new phenotypic data were used to find candidate immune exposures; instead, reliance was placed on TCR beta sequences and their occurrence across donors. To decide whether each TCR beta V gene segment behaved as functional or pseudogenic, an earlier analysis of 587 of the donors relied on high-throughput TCR beta sequencing. Donor age, sex, ethnicity and CMV serostatus were collected together with the repertoire data. A later genetic analysis used genome-wide SNP genotypes for about three fifths of the roughly 700 donors, treating that subset as a discovery cohort. All discovery cohort repertoires had been generated on a single sequencing platform. HLA typing included class I and class II loci at four-digit resolution. The number of donors typed differed by locus, with roughly 629-640 for A, B, C, DRB1 and DQB1, around 500 for DQA1, 600 to 610 for DPA1, and around 450 for DPB1. Because of strong linkage in the cohort, roughly five DR-DQ haplotypes were treated as single units for association and clustering. Across 398 genotyped donors of the cohort, an average of about 240,000 unique TCR beta nucleotide sequences per donor were sequenced, and approximately 19% of those sequences were non-productive. Paper-wide results and their limitations: The earlier analysis of about 600 of the donors excluded approximately 15 rarely observed V segments, including chromosome 9 orphons, because counts were too low. An earlier analysis of approximately 570 of the donors showed that most TCR beta V segments appeared in productive rearrangements either about 87% or about 30% of the time, which broadly matched IMGT annotations. Correlated functional status among segregating V segments might reflect linkage disequilibrium, but an unknown experimental factor could not be ruled out. This cohort had only TCR beta chains sequenced, and the lack of alpha or paired-chain data limited which features could be detected. At a false discovery rate of 0.05, a later analysis linked approximately 18,000 TCR beta sequences to specific HLA alleles. Several of the top co-occurrence clusters appeared to be linked to parvovirus B19, influenza, CMV and Epstein-Barr virus, according to a later analysis. It was suggested by the authors that the approach could potentially be generalized to other disease states and immunological phenotypes. The only immune exposure information available for the cohort was CMV serostatus. Assigning TCR associations to individual alleles was difficult when HLA alleles, especially DR and DQ, strongly co-occurred. The classifier was reported to diagnose cytomegalovirus status with high specificity and sensitivity in both the original cohort and the validation cohort. According to a later analysis, most CMV-associated TCR beta chains appeared to be HLA-restricted, and the HLA associations seemed to be driven largely by CMV exposure. In a later analysis, HLA-associated TCR beta chains showed more clonal expansion and lower generation probabilities than non-associated chains that were equally common. Sequencing depth was assumed to be roughly uniform across donors in the presence/absence analyses, though that assumption may not hold. A further reported finding was that TCR beta sequences accurately predicted the HLA-A and HLA-B alleles for most subjects in the first cohort. Because HLA typing was unavailable for some donors at each locus, only the typed subset was used in association tests. The sequencing pipeline was judged likely to have produced a cluster of highly shared sequence variants as a technical artifact. In a later genetic analysis, fewer N-insertions in productive TCRs were reported among donors in an Asian-associated ancestry cluster than the approximately 670-donor mean. Three of the identified cytomegalovirus-associated TCR beta chains were confirmed in vitro to be specific for cytomegalovirus antigens. The study listed 150 to 200 TCR beta chains as associated with cytomegalovirus. In a later analysis, the rate of TCR association differed among HLA loci, with DRB1 alleles having the most associated TCRs and HLA-C alleles having the fewest. While some public TCRs were present in many individuals, most TCR sequences turned up only very rarely across donors. A later genetic analysis associated a missense DCLRE1C variant with V-gene and J-gene trimming of TCR beta chains, and an independent cohort replicated the association.

In the case of this clone: The antigen this receptor binds is unknown. Base quality data are lacking; no much larger clone is found one base away.

Libraries were constructed by the immunoSEQ multiplex PCR assay. A mixture of 60 forward primers for TCR Vbeta segments and 13 reverse primers for TCR Jbeta segments was used in the multiplex PCR. The CDR3 region of rearranged TCR beta genes was amplified from genomic DNA by a multiplex PCR assay. On the Illumina HiSeq System, the amplified TCR beta libraries were sequenced as 87-base-pair reads. The study's processing was this. In a later analysis, roughly 80 million unique TCR beta chains were counted across the roughly 670 repertoires, and about 10 million of these chains were shared by at least two donors. A nearest-neighbor algorithm error-corrected the raw reads and collapsed the reads into unique sequences, merging closely related sequences to remove PCR and sequencing errors. V, D and J gene segments were assigned by aligning CDR3 sequences to IMGT reference sequences. For a sequence to be retained, a match of at least six nucleotides was required to both a V gene segment and a J gene segment. A rearrangement was called productive if the CDR3 had no stop codons and remained in frame with V and J, and every other rearrangement was called non-productive. CDR3 was defined according to IMGT convention as the region running from the second conserved V-encoded cysteine to the conserved J-encoded phenylalanine. The earlier analysis of 500 to 600 of the donors excluded sequences that lacked an unambiguous match to a single V gene segment. In an earlier analysis of several hundred of the donors, V segments were called functional above 56.7% productive rearrangements and were called segregating when the between-donor standard deviation exceeded 5%. A statistical classification framework was built for diagnosing cytomegalovirus status from the catalog of TCR beta chain sequences. A later analysis assigned V and J genes by comparing TCR nucleotide sequences with IMGT/GENE-DB human TR gene sequences. The TCRdist pipeline was used in a later analysis to assign CDR3 sequences and most-parsimonious VDJ recombination scenarios. A later analysis defined each TCR beta chain by its CDR3 amino acid sequence plus V-gene family, and excluded reads lacking a unique V-gene family. In a later analysis, 450 to 600 highly shared, low-generation-probability nucleotide sequences were removed to address suspected cross-contamination and a sequencing artifact. A later analysis calculated a clonal expansion index for each public chain from normalized within-repertoire ranks of inferred template counts. In a later analysis, generation probabilities were computed with a VDJ recombination model fitted to out-of-frame rearrangements, and the resulting probabilities were checked against IGoR. In a later analysis, hypergeometric tests were used to score TCR-TCR, TCR-HLA and TCR-CMV co-occurrence, with a repertoire-size bias correction applied to TCR pairs. A later analysis estimated false discovery rates by permuting HLA or CMV assignments 20 times. In a later analysis, co-occurring TCRs were grouped with DBSCAN, and TCRdist sequence similarity was added when clustering was performed within HLA-allele-positive subsets. Repertoires with fewer than 30,000 or more than 120,000 public chains, plus five repertoires with anomalous nucleotide sharing, were excluded from co-occurrence clustering. TCRdb took over this immuneACCESS table, retaining in-frame rearrangements with V and J assigned. Such tables are incomplete; in checked studies, under half of the missing clones stem from an unresolved V gene, and the remainder is unexplained. V, J and clone size derive from that table, while D and trimming were established from the DNA sequence. This sample is represented by approximately 140,000 clones; roughly 80% of them were singletons. The top ten clones comprise around 5% of the sample.

The cohort consisted of approximately 670 healthy bone marrow donors. At the time of sampling, all cohort members were nominally healthy, though unrecorded immune exposures were likely present. The donor was CMV seronegative and was included in the group of hundreds of seronegative cohort members. Each donor provided a peripheral blood sample, and peripheral blood mononuclear cells were used for TCR beta sequencing. The Qiagen DNeasy Blood Extraction Kit was used to extract genomic DNA from the blood cell samples. This clonotype originated in a male donor in good health and CMV-seronegative. The sequenced sample was PBMCs.

At the DNA level, the sequence is TGTGCCAGCAGCACCGACAGCTACGAGCAGTACTTC. This is translated as CASSTDSYEQYF. The V and J genes are TRBV7-2 and TRBJ2-7; TRBD1 is possibly the D segment (5 matching bases). CDR1 and CDR2 were assigned from the germline V gene as SGHTA and FQGNSA. CDR3 length: 12 amino acids, cysteine to phenylalanine. Only the CDR3 DNA is retained, 36 bases long and in frame from the first base. V is clipped by 5 bases and J by 3 bases, and the sequence between their germline boundaries is 8 bases long.